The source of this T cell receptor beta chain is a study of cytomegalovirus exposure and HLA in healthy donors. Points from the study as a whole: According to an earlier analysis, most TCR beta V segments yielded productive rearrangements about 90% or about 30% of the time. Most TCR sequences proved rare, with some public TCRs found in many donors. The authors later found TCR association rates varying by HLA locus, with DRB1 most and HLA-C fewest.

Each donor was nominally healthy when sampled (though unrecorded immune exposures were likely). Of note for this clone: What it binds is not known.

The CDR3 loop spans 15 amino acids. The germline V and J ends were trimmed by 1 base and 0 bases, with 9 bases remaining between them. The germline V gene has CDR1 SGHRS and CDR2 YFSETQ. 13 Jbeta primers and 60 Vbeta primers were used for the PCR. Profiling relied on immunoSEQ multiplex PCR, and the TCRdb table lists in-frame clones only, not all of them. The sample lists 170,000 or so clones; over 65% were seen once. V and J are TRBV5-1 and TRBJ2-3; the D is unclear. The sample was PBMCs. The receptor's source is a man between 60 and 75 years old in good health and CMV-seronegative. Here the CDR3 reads CASSLTSSSTDTQYF. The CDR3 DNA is TGCGCCAGCAGCTTGACCAGTTCTAGCACAGATACGCAGTATTTT. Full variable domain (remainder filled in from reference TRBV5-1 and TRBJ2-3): KAGVTQTPRYLIKTRGQQVTLSCSPISGHRSVSWYQQTPGQGLQFLFEYFSETQRNKGNFPGRFSGRQFSNSRSEMNVSTLELGDSALYLCASSLTSSSTDTQYFGPGTRLTVL.